This T cell receptor beta chain was sequenced during a study of cytomegalovirus exposure and HLA in healthy donors. Study results and limitations: Most TCR sequences were seen very rarely across donors, but some public TCRs occurred in many. The TCR clusters that emerged in the first cohort tended, a later analysis found, to co-occur in the 110 or so validation repertoires. Per published reports, the classifier diagnosed cytomegalovirus status with high specificity and sensitivity.

Method: immunoSEQ multiplex PCR; TCRdb's copy keeps in-frame clones and lacks some. Found here are approximately 71,000 clones, roughly nine tenths of them singletons; the top ten hold just over 3%. As to this clone: Its cognate antigen is unknown.

The sequenced sample was PBMCs. This clonotype was obtained from a man between 18 and 29 years old in good health and CMV-seronegative.

As DNA, the CDR3 is TGTGCCAGCAGTTTACGCTCCGAGTACAATGAGCAGTTCTTC. Translated: CASSLRSEYNEQFF. This chain uses TRBV27 with TRBJ2-1; D is unclear. This CDR3 region has 14 residues. Germline V gives CDR1 MNHEY, CDR2 SMNVEV (reference sequence). Trimming left V 2 bases short and J 4 bases short, with 9 bases between.